This TCR beta chain was retrieved from a study of blood T cell repertoires in COVID-19. Background on the study: Italy, Spain and the United States were the sources of the convalescent and acute COVID-19 samples.

Produced via immunoSEQ multiplex PCR; TCRdb's table is partial and in-frame only. The table records about 80,000 clones, about 91% of them present only once. This CDR3 has 14 amino acids. V lost 0 bases to trimming and J lost 4 bases, with 9 bases between them. CDR1 is MNHEY and CDR2 is SMNVEV in the germline V gene (reference sequence). The count of this clone is one. The chain uses TRBV27 and TRBJ1-2, with D unclear. The sample was peripheral blood. The TCR was taken from a woman older than 75 with acute or convalescent COVID-19. The CDR3 region is CASSLSQQFYGYTF. CDR3 sequence (DNA): TGTGCCAGCAGTTTATCTCAACAGTTCTATGGCTACACCTTC.